Sequencing of this T cell receptor (beta chain) was carried out in a study of cytomegalovirus exposure and HLA in healthy donors. Points from the study as a whole: According to a later analysis, most TCR beta chains associated with CMV appeared HLA-restricted.

PCR involved 60 Vbeta and 13 Jbeta primers. Generated by immunoSEQ multiplex PCR, the TCRdb table keeps only in-frame clones and is missing some. The sample has roughly 160,000 clones, approximately 80% seen once. Concerning this clone: The antigen remains undetermined.

The CDR3 runs to 16 residues. The germline V gene has CDR1 GTSNPN and CDR2 SVGIG (reference sequence). With 5 bases removed from V and 6 bases from J, the gap between germline ends came to 20 bases. V and J are TRBV30 and TRBJ1-6; D is undetermined. This sequence originates from a woman in her twenties or thirties in good health and CMV-seropositive. Material: PBMCs. The chain's CDR3 is CAWGYGGSGTNSPLHF. CDR3 DNA: TGTGCCTGGGGCTATGGCGGCTCCGGTACTAATTCACCCCTCCACTTT.